This T cell receptor (beta chain) is from a study of cytomegalovirus exposure and HLA in healthy donors. Overall study: Early released data comprised tens of millions of unique TCRs from HLA-typed donors.

Worth noting for this clone: What it recognizes is unknown.

Study outcomes and limitations: Several top significant clusters appeared, in a later analysis, to be linked to common viral pathogens.

V lost 0 bases to trimming and J lost 8 bases, with 13 bases between them. Germline values: CDR1 MNHNS, CDR2 SASEGT. The CDR3 loop spans 14 amino acids. Nominal health characterized the donors when sampled, though unrecorded immune exposures were likely. The PCR made use of 60 Vbeta and 13 Jbeta primers. This table comes from immunoSEQ multiplex PCR, and its TCRdb copy is limited to in-frame clones, with some not included. Of approximately 97,000 clones in the sample, 78% were seen once. Material: PBMCs. The sequence derives from a woman aged 40-49 years in good health and CMV-seropositive. The chain recombines TRBV6-1 with TRBJ1-2; D remains ambiguous. The CDR3 protein is CASSEATSYGGYTF. As DNA, the CDR3 is TGTGCCAGCAGTGAAGCAACCTCCTACGGGGGCTACACCTTC.